This T cell receptor beta chain originates from a study of lymphopenia after photon versus proton radiotherapy. Study-level points and caveats: After lymphocyte nadir, photon-treated repertoires showed oligoclonal expansion, especially CD8+ Temra. Post-nadir TCR diversity decline inversely tracked overall survival among those who died. Relative stability marked proton patients; photon patients lost diversity and naive cells.

Data came from immunoSEQ multiplex PCR; TCRdb stores just in-frame clones and leaves some out. The sample consists of 55,000 to 70,000 clones, 87% of them appearing once. The CDR3 spans 14 residues. Per the germline V gene, CDR1 is SEHNR and CDR2 is FQNEAQ (reference sequence). V lost 0 bases and J 9 bases, leaving 9 bases between the germline ends. As regards this clone: The target antigen is unknown.

This receptor was taken from an older man with esophageal cancer. This sample comprised peripheral blood, obtained from a patient treated with proton-based radiotherapy. This chain joins TRBV7-9 and TRBJ1-6, with D perhaps matching TRBD1 (5 bases). CDR3 amino acids: CASSLAGDFSPLHF. For the CDR3, the DNA is TGTGCCAGCAGCTTAGCAGGGGATTTTTCACCCCTCCACTTT.